The rows below give T cell receptor beta chains drawn from one sample of a study of cytomegalovirus exposure and HLA in healthy donors. Using immunoSEQ multiplex PCR, the repertoire was profiled, and TCRdb retains in-frame clones only, with some absent. Of 200,000 to 250,000 clones in the sample, roughly 81% are singletons; the top ten hold about 0.22%. Sequenced: PBMCs. The receptors shown here come from a girl aged 2-10 years in good health and CMV-seronegative. The CDR3 runs from the conserved cysteine through the conserved F or W. The order of the fields is J gene, V gene, clone size, CDR3 length, D gene, CDR3 protein, CDR3 DNA. D genes are given only for firm matches. Clone size appears in some rows only: once, few, many, or a class for an expanded clone.

j_gene: TRBJ1-2
v_gene: TRBV19
abundance: NA
len: 14
d_gene: TRBD1
CDR3aa: CASKRTGGAYGYTF
CDR3nt: TGTGCCAGTAAAAGGACAGGGGGCGCGTATGGCTACACCTTC

j_gene: TRBJ1-3
v_gene: TRBV5-5
abundance: once
len: 13
d_gene: NA
CDR3aa: CASSMGGGNTIYF
CDR3nt: TGTGCCAGCAGCATGGGAGGGGGAAACACCATATATTTT

j_gene: TRBJ2-3
v_gene: TRBV4-2
abundance: NA
len: 15
d_gene: TRBD2
CDR3aa: CASSQASGRTDTQYF
CDR3nt: TGTGCCAGCAGCCAAGCCAGCGGGAGAACAGATACGCAGTATTTT

j_gene: TRBJ1-2
v_gene: TRBV11-2
abundance: NA
len: 13
d_gene: NA
CDR3aa: CASSPRQSYGYTF
CDR3nt: TGTGCCAGCAGCCCCAGGCAGTCCTATGGCTACACCTTC

j_gene: TRBJ2-6
v_gene: TRBV5-1
abundance: NA
len: 16
d_gene: NA
CDR3aa: CASWGRDITGANVLTF
CDR3nt: TGCGCCAGCTGGGGCAGGGATATTACTGGGGCCAACGTCCTGACTTTC

j_gene: TRBJ1-5
v_gene: TRBV5-1
abundance: NA
len: 14
d_gene: NA
CDR3aa: CASSLAGLNQPQHF
CDR3nt: TGCGCCAGCAGCTTGGCAGGACTCAATCAGCCCCAGCATTTT

j_gene: TRBJ2-7
v_gene: TRBV25-1
abundance: NA
len: 14
d_gene: NA
CDR3aa: CASSEPETGREQYF
CDR3nt: TGTGCCAGCAGTGAACCGGAAACCGGCAGGGAGCAGTACTTC

j_gene: TRBJ1-1
v_gene: TRBV11-2
abundance: NA
len: 14
d_gene: TRBD1
CDR3aa: CASSLGQGNTEAFF
CDR3nt: TGTGCCAGCAGCTTGGGACAGGGGAACACTGAAGCTTTCTTT

j_gene: TRBJ2-3
v_gene: TRBV9
abundance: once
len: 16
d_gene: TRBD2
CDR3aa: CASSVVGTSGRDTQYF
CDR3nt: TGTGCCAGCAGCGTAGTAGGGACTAGCGGGAGAGATACGCAGTATTTT

j_gene: TRBJ1-3
v_gene: TRBV11-3
abundance: NA
len: 14
d_gene: NA
CDR3aa: CASSVGSSGNTIYF
CDR3nt: TGTGCCAGCAGCGTCGGGTCCTCTGGAAACACCATATATTTT

j_gene: TRBJ2-2
v_gene: TRBV4-2
abundance: few
len: 16
d_gene: TRBD1
CDR3aa: CASSQDADRTGGELFF
CDR3nt: TGTGCCAGCAGCCAAGATGCGGACAGGACAGGCGGGGAGCTGTTTTTT

j_gene: TRBJ2-7
v_gene: TRBV18
abundance: NA
len: 14
d_gene: NA
CDR3aa: CASSPRQVPYEQYF
CDR3nt: TGTGCCAGCTCACCTCGACAGGTACCCTACGAGCAGTACTTC

j_gene: TRBJ1-2
v_gene: TRBV5-1
abundance: NA
len: 15
d_gene: NA
CDR3aa: CASSLEAPLGYGYTF
CDR3nt: TGCGCCAGCAGCTTGGAAGCGCCCCTTGGCTATGGCTACACCTTC

j_gene: TRBJ2-1
v_gene: TRBV7-9
abundance: NA
len: 14
d_gene: NA
CDR3aa: CASSYTKHYNEQFF
CDR3nt: TGTGCCAGCAGCTATACTAAACACTACAATGAGCAGTTCTTC

j_gene: TRBJ2-1
v_gene: TRBV21-1
abundance: NA
len: 15
d_gene: NA
CDR3aa: CASSLAGGEYNEQFF
CDR3nt: TGTGCCAGCAGTCTAGCGGGAGGGGAATACAATGAGCAGTTCTTC

j_gene: TRBJ2-7
v_gene: TRBV5-4
abundance: few
len: 15
d_gene: NA
CDR3aa: CASSLDRGGSYEQYF
CDR3nt: TGTGCCAGCAGCTTGGACAGGGGGGGGTCCTACGAGCAGTACTTC

j_gene: TRBJ2-7
v_gene: TRBV6-1
abundance: NA
len: 15
d_gene: NA
CDR3aa: CASAERAYLTYEQYF
CDR3nt: TGTGCCAGCGCGGAAAGAGCTTATCTTACCTACGAGCAGTACTTC

j_gene: TRBJ2-7
v_gene: TRBV5-4
abundance: NA
len: 15
d_gene: NA
CDR3aa: CASSRWDISSYEQYF
CDR3nt: TGTGCCAGCAGCCGCTGGGACATAAGCTCCTACGAGCAGTACTTC

j_gene: TRBJ1-3
v_gene: TRBV25-1
abundance: NA
len: 16
d_gene: NA
CDR3aa: CASSELGGLSGNTIYF
CDR3nt: TGTGCCAGCAGTGAATTGGGAGGCCTCTCTGGAAACACCATATATTTT

j_gene: TRBJ1-6
v_gene: TRBV7-6
abundance: NA
len: 16
d_gene: TRBD1
CDR3aa: CASSLDRGSYNSPLHF
CDR3nt: TGTGCCAGCAGCTTAGACAGGGGGTCTTATAATTCACCCCTCCACTTT

j_gene: TRBJ1-1
v_gene: TRBV14
abundance: NA
len: 13
d_gene: NA
CDR3aa: CASSPTGTGGAFF
CDR3nt: TGTGCCAGCAGCCCCACAGGGACCGGCGGAGCTTTCTTT

j_gene: TRBJ2-3
v_gene: TRBV1
abundance: NA
len: 16
d_gene: NA
CDR3aa: CTRRLAGGLSTDTQYF
CDR3nt: TGCACCAGGAGACTAGCGGGGGGGCTTAGCACAGATACGCAGTATTTT

j_gene: TRBJ2-2
v_gene: TRBV5-6
abundance: NA
len: 15
d_gene: NA
CDR3aa: CASSLAVRLSGELFF
CDR3nt: TGTGCCAGCAGCTTGGCAGTCAGGTTGAGCGGGGAGCTGTTTTTT

j_gene: TRBJ2-7
v_gene: TRBV7-2
abundance: few
len: 15
d_gene: TRBD2
CDR3aa: CASSPVGAGGYEQYF
CDR3nt: TGTGCCAGCAGCCCCGTGGGAGCGGGGGGCTACGAGCAGTACTTC

j_gene: TRBJ2-7
v_gene: TRBV30
abundance: once
len: 15
d_gene: TRBD2
CDR3aa: CAWRRESGRGSEQYF
CDR3nt: TGTGCCTGGAGAAGGGAAAGCGGGAGAGGTAGCGAGCAGTACTTC

j_gene: TRBJ2-3
v_gene: TRBV5-4
abundance: few
len: 14
d_gene: TRBD2
CDR3aa: CASRIAGGADTQYF
CDR3nt: TGTGCCAGCAGGATAGCGGGAGGCGCAGATACGCAGTATTTT

j_gene: TRBJ2-6
v_gene: TRBV27
abundance: once
len: 16
d_gene: TRBD1
CDR3aa: CASSLYRGLGANVLTF
CDR3nt: TGTGCCAGCAGTTTATACAGGGGGCTAGGGGCCAACGTCCTGACTTTC

j_gene: TRBJ1-2
v_gene: TRBV6-1
abundance: NA
len: 12
d_gene: NA
CDR3aa: CASLDSPYGYTF
CDR3nt: TGTGCCAGCCTGGACAGCCCTTATGGCTACACCTTC

j_gene: TRBJ2-7
v_gene: TRBV4-1
abundance: NA
len: 16
d_gene: TRBD1
CDR3aa: CASSQVLPDRVDEQYF
CDR3nt: TGCGCCAGCAGCCAAGTCTTGCCGGACAGGGTCGACGAGCAGTACTTC

j_gene: TRBJ1-3
v_gene: TRBV5-1
abundance: NA
len: 16
d_gene: NA
CDR3aa: CASSPVNMYSGNTIYF
CDR3nt: TGCGCCAGCAGCCCCGTAAACATGTACTCTGGAAACACCATATATTTT

j_gene: TRBJ2-7
v_gene: TRBV5-4
abundance: NA
len: 16
d_gene: TRBD2
CDR3aa: CASSLSLAGSSYEQYF
CDR3nt: TGTGCCAGCAGCCTGTCCCTAGCGGGGAGCTCCTACGAGCAGTACTTC

j_gene: TRBJ1-5
v_gene: TRBV19
abundance: NA
len: 17
d_gene: NA
CDR3aa: CASSIRRAMNSNQPQHF
CDR3nt: TGTGCCAGTAGTATACGCAGGGCGATGAACAGCAATCAGCCCCAGCATTTT

j_gene: TRBJ2-7
v_gene: TRBV19
abundance: NA
len: 12
d_gene: TRBD2
CDR3aa: CASSRGAYEQYF
CDR3nt: TGTGCCAGTAGCCGGGGGGCCTACGAGCAGTACTTC

j_gene: TRBJ2-3
v_gene: TRBV5-1
abundance: NA
len: 12
d_gene: NA
CDR3aa: CASSSSTDTQYF
CDR3nt: TGCGCCAGCAGCTCTAGCACCGATACGCAGTATTTT

j_gene: TRBJ2-7
v_gene: TRBV27
abundance: NA
len: 15
d_gene: TRBD1
CDR3aa: CASSKTGGSSYEQYF
CDR3nt: TGTGCCAGCAGTAAGACAGGGGGCTCTTCCTACGAGCAGTACTTC

j_gene: TRBJ1-4
v_gene: TRBV11-2
abundance: NA
len: 16
d_gene: TRBD1
CDR3aa: CASSTRRQGTNEKLFF
CDR3nt: TGTGCCAGCAGCACTAGACGACAGGGGACTAATGAAAAACTGTTTTTT

j_gene: TRBJ1-1
v_gene: TRBV6-1
abundance: NA
len: 13
d_gene: NA
CDR3aa: CASARGGRTEAFF
CDR3nt: TGTGCCAGCGCGAGGGGGGGCAGAACTGAAGCTTTCTTT

j_gene: TRBJ1-4
v_gene: TRBV30
abundance: NA
len: 14
d_gene: NA
CDR3aa: CAWSVRDWKEKLFF
CDR3nt: TGTGCCTGGAGTGTACGGGACTGGAAGGAAAAACTGTTTTTT

j_gene: TRBJ2-7
v_gene: TRBV6-5
abundance: NA
len: 13
d_gene: TRBD1
CDR3aa: CASSRQGRYEQYF
CDR3nt: TGTGCCAGCAGCCGACAGGGTAGGTACGAGCAGTACTTC

j_gene: TRBJ2-1
v_gene: TRBV10-3
abundance: NA
len: 15
d_gene: NA
CDR3aa: CAISESDYSYNEQFF
CDR3nt: TGTGCCATCAGTGAGTCGGACTACTCCTACAATGAGCAGTTCTTC

j_gene: TRBJ2-7
v_gene: TRBV2
abundance: NA
len: 19
d_gene: NA
CDR3aa: CASSEALQGFRQNSYEQYF
CDR3nt: TGTGCCAGCAGTGAAGCGCTTCAGGGCTTTAGACAGAACTCCTACGAGCAGTACTTC

j_gene: TRBJ2-1
v_gene: TRBV4-2
abundance: NA
len: 19
d_gene: TRBD2
CDR3aa: CASSQVRMISASGHNEQFF
CDR3nt: TGTGCCAGCAGCCAAGTAAGGATGATATCGGCTAGCGGCCACAATGAGCAGTTCTTC

j_gene: TRBJ1-2
v_gene: TRBV30
abundance: NA
len: 13
d_gene: NA
CDR3aa: CAWSVGTTYGYTF
CDR3nt: TGTGCCTGGAGTGTAGGGACAACCTATGGCTACACCTTC

j_gene: TRBJ2-3
v_gene: TRBV9
abundance: few
len: 14
d_gene: TRBD2
CDR3aa: CASSVTSGTDTQYF
CDR3nt: TGTGCCAGCAGTGTGACTAGCGGCACAGATACGCAGTATTTT

j_gene: TRBJ2-1
v_gene: TRBV5-1
abundance: few
len: 15
d_gene: TRBD2
CDR3aa: CASSTSGGAADEQFF
CDR3nt: TGCGCCAGCAGCACCAGCGGGGGGGCCGCGGATGAGCAGTTCTTC

j_gene: TRBJ1-4
v_gene: TRBV15
abundance: once
len: 15
d_gene: TRBD1
CDR3aa: CATSRVGGLNEKLFF
CDR3nt: TGTGCCACCAGCAGAGTAGGGGGCCTTAATGAAAAACTGTTTTTT